This T cell receptor (beta chain) appears in the sequencing data of a study of cytomegalovirus exposure and HLA in healthy donors. Looking at the study overall: Early released data comprised about 90 million unique TCRs from HLA-typed donors. The study, taken as a whole, reports: Researchers reportedly found TCR beta sequences accurately predicted most subjects' HLA-A and HLA-B alleles. Later, an analysis showed that TCR beta chains associated with HLA were more clonally expanded than others that were equally common.

Note on this clone: Its target is not known.

The PCR made use of 60 Vbeta and 13 Jbeta primers. TCRdb keeps only in-frame clones here, not all; method: immunoSEQ multiplex PCR. The table records fewer than 200,000 clones, roughly two thirds of them present only once. This CDR3 spans 16 amino acids. The sequence was collected from a woman younger than 45 in good health and CMV-seronegative. Sequenced: PBMCs. The chain joins TRBV21-1 to TRBJ2-5; TRBD1 is the table's D call, not checked against the DNA. TRBV21-1 is recorded as a pseudogene. CDR3 amino acids: CASSKVRAVQAETQYF. As DNA, the CDR3 is TGTGCCAGCAGCAAAGTAAGAGCAGTCCAGGCGGAGACCCAGTACTTC.